This T cell receptor beta chain appears in the sequencing data of a study of T cell responses to AZD1222 COVID-19 vaccine. Data came from immunoSEQ multiplex PCR; TCRdb stores just in-frame clones and leaves some out. The data hold around 140,000 clones, with roughly 90% observed a single time. As to this clone: Its matching antigen is unknown.

Germline CDR1 reads GTSNPN; CDR2 reads SVGIG (reference sequence). Deletions cut 4 bases from V and 7 bases from J, with 13 bases between. The CDR3 extends over 13 amino acids. Study results and limitations: Nearly half of spike-specific TCRs reportedly go after variant regions that carry no mutations. The donor cohort was predominantly white British with a female majority, and clonal diversity may have been underestimated.

Sequenced here: peripheral blood, sampled on day 0 of AZD1222 vaccination. The chain is built from TRBV30 and TRBJ1-4; a weak D match, TRBD1 (5 bases). The clonotype originates from an adult in good health. CDR3 residues: CAWKAPGGEKLFF. As DNA, the CDR3 is TGTGCCTGGAAGGCGCCGGGGGGTGAAAAACTGTTTTTT. The full variable domain, completed using reference TRBV30 and TRBJ1-4, is SQTIHQWPATLVQPVGSPLSLECTVEGTSNPNLYWYRQAAGRGLQLLFYSVGIGQISSEVPQNLSASRPQDRQFILSSKKLLLSDSGFYLCAWKAPGGEKLFFGSGTQLSVL.